This entry is about one TCR beta chain. Patients in Seattle were enrolled during active infection, then followed longitudinally. This CDR3 is 13 amino acids long. With 6 bases removed from V and 3 bases from J, the gap between germline ends came to 10 bases. CDR1 SGHNT and CDR2 YYREEE come from the germline V gene (reference sequence). The entry originates in a study of blood T cell repertoires in COVID-19. Study-wide context: Italy, Spain and the United States were the sources of the convalescent and acute COVID-19 samples. Nucleic acid was either cDNA or gDNA, and it came from T cells, B-cell-depleted T cells, or PBMCs.

This table comes from immunoSEQ multiplex PCR, and its TCRdb copy is limited to in-frame clones, with some not included. The sample includes around 290,000 clones, approximately 90% seen only once; the top ten take over 2%. The V gene is TRBV5-4, the J gene TRBJ2-1; D is undetermined. This TCR derives from a woman aged 25 to 39 with COVID-19, enrolled during active disease. The material sequenced was peripheral blood. This CDR3 reads CASNHDIYNEQFF. The CDR3 DNA reads TGTGCCAGCAACCATGACATCTACAATGAGCAGTTCTTC.